The 21 T cell receptor beta chains below come from one sample, sequenced in a study of blood T cell repertoires in COVID-19. Here immunoSEQ multiplex PCR was the method, and the copy in TCRdb shows in-frame clones only, minus some. The sample contains under 300,000 clones, 89% of which appear only once. Sample: PBMCs or T cells enriched from blood (not recorded which). These receptor sequences come from a woman between 35 and 50 years old who had recovered from COVID-19.

V is TRBV6-1 and J is TRBJ2-1, with 12 bases that match TRBD2. The V and J ends lost 4 bases and 10 bases, in that order; junction bases with no gene match: 11. The CDR3 covers 16 residues. Germline loops: CDR1 MNHNS, CDR2 SASEGT. For the CDR3, the DNA is TGTGCCAGCAGTGCCTCCAGACTAGCGGGGGTGAGGGAGCAGTTCTTC. This gives the protein CASSASRLAGVREQFF.

The V and J genes are TRBV3-1 (or the pseudogene TRBV3-2) and TRBJ2-3; D uncertain. V gave up 4 bases and J gave up 3 bases, with 5 bases separating them. CDR3 length: 12 amino acids. Germline CDR1 is LGHDT and CDR2 is YNNKEL (reference sequence). The CDR3 coding sequence is TGTGCCAGCAGCCGCCTAACAGATACGCAGTATTTT. Amino acids: CASSRLTDTQYF.

This clone appeared a few times. The J gene is TRBJ2-2, the V gene TRBV20-1, with D possibly TRBD1 on 5 matching bases. This CDR3 comprises 15 residues. Germline V gene lookup returns CDR1 DFQATT and CDR2 SNEGSKA (reference sequence). V lost 3 bases, J lost 0 bases, and 11 bases lay in between. CDR3 DNA: TGCAGTGCTAGTAGGGGCTCGCCGAACACCGGGGAGCTGTTTTTT. It codes for CSASRGSPNTGELFF.

The chain carries TRBV14 and TRBJ1-2; 8 bases are a match to TRBD1. This CDR3 is built from 17 residues. Per the germline V gene, CDR1 is SGHDN and CDR2 is FVKESK. V lost 2 bases to trimming and J lost 6 bases; unmatched junction nucleotides: 14. CDR3 sequence reads: CASSQWVLQGDLHGYTF. CDR3 coding DNA: TGTGCCAGCAGCCAATGGGTATTACAGGGGGACTTACATGGCTACACCTTC.

This clone occurred a few times. The chain is built from TRBV6-2 or TRBV6-3 and TRBJ2-4; the match to TRBD1 covers 9 bases. Germline lookup yields CDR1 MNHEY and CDR2 SVGEGT. The CDR3 contains 14 residues. V was clipped by 4 bases and J by 9 bases; unmatched bases: 7. DNA for the CDR3: TGTGCCAGCAGTTCTGGACAGGGGACGGCCATTCAGTACTTC. Protein sequence: CASSSGQGTAIQYF.

This chain connects TRBV15 to TRBJ2-2; no clear D gene. The germline gives CDR1 LNHNV, CDR2 YYDKDF (reference sequence). Between the trimmed V and J ends, which lost 4 bases and 4 bases, there was a span of 10 bases. The CDR3 runs 14 residues. The chain's CDR3 is CATSTRVLTGELFF. The CDR3, as DNA: TGTGCCACCAGCACACGGGTGCTCACCGGGGAGCTGTTTTTT.

The V call is TRBV9, the J call TRBJ2-7; 8 bases match TRBD2. The CDR3 runs 14 residues. Germline loops: CDR1 SGDLS, CDR2 YYNGEE. Trimming took 2 bases from V and 3 from J; bases not matched to a gene: 4. CDR3 sequence: CASSVGGRFYEQYF. The CDR3 nucleotides read TGTGCCAGCAGCGTGGGCGGGAGGTTCTACGAGCAGTACTTC.

The CDR3 region is CASSPGGGQPHTEAFF. The CDR3 nucleotides are TGTGCCAGCAGCCCTGGGGGGGGACAACCTCACACTGAAGCTTTCTTT. The chain carries TRBV9 and TRBJ1-1; TRBD1 might be the D (6 bases). There are 16 residues in the CDR3. With 4 bases removed from V and 3 bases from J, the gap between germline ends came to 19 bases. Looked up from germline, CDR1 is SGDLS and CDR2 is YYNGEE.

This rearrangement joins TRBV5-1 to TRBJ2-3, with 8 bases matching TRBD2. Trimming cost V 3 bases and J 0 bases; bases outside gene matches: 9. CDR3 size: 17 residues. Germline CDR1 is SGHRS and CDR2 is YFSETQ. CDR3 nucleotides: TGCGCCAGCAGCTACTCTCGACTAGCGTGGAGCACAGATACGCAGTATTTT. As protein: CASSYSRLAWSTDTQYF.

The chain links TRBV2 to TRBJ2-3, with TRBD2 matching over 13 bases. Per the germline V gene, CDR1 is SNHLY and CDR2 is FYNNEI. The V segment lost 5 bases and the J segment 8 bases; nucleotides outside the gene matches: 19. CDR3 length: 19 residues. The CDR3 coding sequence is TGTGCCAGCAGTAGGCAGACCCAAGGACTAGCGGGAGCAGGTGGTACGCAGTATTTT. It specifies CASSRQTQGLAGAGGTQYF.

This chain uses TRBV19 with TRBJ2-1, with 12 bases lining up with TRBD2. This CDR3 is 17 amino acids long. Germline V lookup: CDR1 LNHDA, CDR2 SQIVND (reference sequence). V dropped 5 bases and J dropped 0; count of bases not matched to a gene: 5. The CDR3 here is CASSERTSGTSYNEQFF. DNA of the CDR3: TGTGCCAGTAGTGAAAGGACTAGCGGGACCTCCTACAATGAGCAGTTCTTC. Based on the CDR3 plus reference TRBV19 and TRBJ2-1, the full variable domain is DGGITQSPKYLFRKEGQNVTLSCEQNLNHDAMYWYRQDPGQGLRLIYYSQIVNDFQKGDIAEGYSVSREKKESFPLTVTSAQKNPTAFYLCASSERTSGTSYNEQFFGPGTRLTVL.

The chain links TRBV3-1 (or the pseudogene TRBV3-2) to TRBJ2-3; 7 bases agree with TRBD2. Germline V CDR1 and CDR2: LGHDT, YNNKEL (reference sequence). This CDR3 contains 17 residues. V was pared by 3 bases and J by 1 base, with 10 bases of the junction left unmatched. CDR3 DNA sequence: TGTGCCAGCAGCCAGGGGGAGAGGAGCGGGGGCACAGATACGCAGTATTTT. Its protein is CASSQGERSGGTDTQYF.

The gene calls are TRBV7-9 and TRBJ1-5; D is perhaps TRBD1 (5 bases). CDR3 size: 13 residues. Germline loops: CDR1 SEHNR, CDR2 FQNEAQ (reference sequence). The germline V and J ends were trimmed by 10 bases and 3 bases, with 13 bases remaining between them. CDR3 in DNA: TGTGCCACCTCGGGGGGAGTCAATCAGCCCCAGCATTTT. Translated: CATSGGVNQPQHF. Using reference TRBV7-9 and TRBJ1-5 for the parts outside the CDR3, the full variable domain is DTGVSQNPRHKITKRGQNVTFRCDPISEHNRLYWYRQTLGQGPEFLTYFQNEAQLEKSRLLSDRFSAERPKGSFSTLEIQRTEQGDSAMYLCATSGGVNQPQHFGDGTRLSIL.

The chain combines TRBV7-2 with TRBJ1-2, with a possible D match to TRBD1 (5 bases). Per the germline V gene, CDR1 is SGHTA and CDR2 is FQGNSA. V gave up 5 bases and J gave up 4 bases, with 14 bases separating them. The CDR3 is 14 amino acids. CDR3 bases: TGTGCCAGCAGCCTGCAGGGTTTCGGCTATGGCTACACCTTC. It specifies CASSLQGFGYGYTF.

This clone was found a few times. The chain carries TRBV30 and TRBJ2-1; 9 bases align to TRBD2. This CDR3 region has 15 residues. Unmatched junction bases numbered 7, after V lost 0 bases and J lost 7 bases. The germline gives CDR1 GTSNPN, CDR2 SVGIG (reference sequence). This CDR3 reads CAWSVREGSWNEQFF. DNA of the CDR3: TGTGCCTGGAGTGTGCGGGAGGGCTCTTGGAATGAGCAGTTCTTC.

The rearrangement links TRBV5-4 to TRBJ1-1; D is ambiguous. CDR3 size: 14 residues. Looked up from germline, CDR1 is SGHNT and CDR2 is YYREEE (reference sequence). V lost 1 base and J lost 0, with 7 bases in between. The CDR3 DNA sequence: TGTGCCAGCAGCTTGAGCAGGATGAACACTGAAGCTTTCTTT. The encoded protein is CASSLSRMNTEAFF. Full variable domain (remainder filled in from reference TRBV5-4 and TRBJ1-1): ETGVTQSPTHLIKTRGQQVTLRCSSQSGHNTVSWYQQALGQGPQFIFQYYREEENGRGNFPPRFSGLQFPNYSSELNVNALELDDSALYLCASSLSRMNTEAFFGQGTRLTVV.

The rearrangement links TRBV5-6 to TRBJ2-7; 12 positions match TRBD2. Germline-derived CDR1 and CDR2 are SGHDT and YYEEEE. With 3 bases clipped from V and 2 bases from J, the junction kept 9 bases outside the gene matches. The CDR3 is 17 residues long. In nucleotides, the CDR3 is TGTGCCAGCAGCTCCAGGGGGAGACTAGCGGGAGCCTACGAGCAGTACTTC. Translated, it gives CASSSRGRLAGAYEQYF.

In its sample, this clone was seen a few times. The rearrangement uses TRBV6-5 and TRBJ1-6, with no clear D. Trimming left V 4 bases short and J 7 bases short, with 14 bases between. Germline loops: CDR1 MNHEY, CDR2 SVGAGI. CDR3 length: 15 residues. The CDR3 here is CASSSQVNGNSPLHF. The DNA for the CDR3 is TGTGCCAGCAGTTCTCAGGTGAACGGAAATTCACCCCTCCACTTT.

The chain carries TRBV10-2 and TRBJ1-5, with 7 bases identical to TRBD1. V lost 2 bases, J lost 7 bases, and 8 bases stayed unmatched. The germline V gene has CDR1 WSHSY and CDR2 SAAADI. The CDR3 covers 15 residues. The CDR3 here is CASSEETGLSQPQHF. In nucleotides, the CDR3 is TGCGCCAGCAGTGAGGAGACAGGGTTAAGCCAGCCCCAGCATTTT.

The rearrangement links TRBV2 to TRBJ2-1; 7 nucleotides match TRBD1. Germline-derived CDR1 and CDR2 are SNHLY and FYNNEI. With 10 bases clipped from V and 0 bases from J, the junction kept 9 bases outside the gene matches. CDR3 length: 15 amino acids. CDR3 region: CATMGQRFSYNEQFF. CDR3 in DNA: TGTGCCACAATGGGACAGCGTTTCTCCTACAATGAGCAGTTCTTC.

The chain employs TRBV2 and TRBJ2-2; possible D gene TRBD2, 5 bases. V dropped 3 bases and J dropped 4 bases, with 12 bases sitting between them. The CDR3 has 15 amino acids. The V gene's germline CDR1 is SNHLY and CDR2 FYNNEI. DNA of the CDR3: TGTGCCAGCAGTGAGGACGCCCGGGGCACCGGGGAGCTGTTTTTT. This encodes CASSEDARGTGELFF. Together with reference TRBV2 and TRBJ2-2, the CDR3 gives the full variable domain: EPEVTQTPSHQVTQMGQEVILRCVPISNHLYFYWYRQILGQKVEFLVSFYNNEISEKSEIFDDQFSVERPDGSNFTLKIRSTKLEDSAMYFCASSEDARGTGELFFGEGSRLTVL.